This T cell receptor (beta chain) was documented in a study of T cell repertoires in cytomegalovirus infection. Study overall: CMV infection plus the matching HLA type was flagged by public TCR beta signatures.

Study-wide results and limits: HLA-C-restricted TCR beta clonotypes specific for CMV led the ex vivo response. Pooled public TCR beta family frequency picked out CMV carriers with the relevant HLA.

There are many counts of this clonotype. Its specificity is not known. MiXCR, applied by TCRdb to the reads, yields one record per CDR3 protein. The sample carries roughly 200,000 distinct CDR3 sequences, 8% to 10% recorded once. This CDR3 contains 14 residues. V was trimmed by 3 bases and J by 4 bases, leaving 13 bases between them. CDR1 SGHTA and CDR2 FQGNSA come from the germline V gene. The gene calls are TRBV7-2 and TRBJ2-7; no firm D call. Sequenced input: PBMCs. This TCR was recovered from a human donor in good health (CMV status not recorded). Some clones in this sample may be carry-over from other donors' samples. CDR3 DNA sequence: TGTGCCAGCAGCTTTCGCAGGAACAAGTACGAGCAGTACTTC. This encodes CASSFRRNKYEQYF.